The subject of this entry is one TCR beta chain. Its specificity is not known. Using immunoSEQ multiplex PCR, the repertoire was profiled, and TCRdb retains in-frame clones only, with some absent. The sample contains more than 85,000 clones, around 73% of which appear only once. The record originates from a study of cytotoxic CD8 clonotypes in ibrutinib-treated CLL. Study-level findings and limits: Clonality increased at ibrutinib response and stayed stable in sustained remission. At progression, however, it fell back toward baseline. Lymph node repertoires were not studied, and sampling times were unmatched. Baseline clonality exceeded age-matched healthy donors and tracked circulating CD8+ T-cell counts. Public clonotypes were rare and shrank or held steady on treatment.

The CDR3 runs 14 residues. The V gene lost 7 bases and the J gene lost 4 bases, with 19 bases spanning the gap. Germline CDR1 reads SQVTM; CDR2 reads ANQGSEA. This receptor was identified in a human donor with chronic lymphocytic leukemia. The sequences come from PBMCs, collected after 12 months of ibrutinib treatment. The chain joins TRBV29-1 to TRBJ1-1, with D perhaps matching TRBD1 (6 bases). CDR3 nucleotides: TGCAGCGCCCGCCGAGAAGGGGGGGGCACTGAAGCTTTCTTT. Translated, it gives CSARREGGGTEAFF.